A single sample gave rise to the 27 T cell receptor beta chains below, sequenced in a study of blood T cell repertoires in COVID-19. The assay was immunoSEQ multiplex PCR, and TCRdb's table has in-frame clones only and misses some. The sample lists roughly 80,000 clones, roughly 86% seen once, with 1.5% to 2.5% in the top ten. Sequencing was done on a sample of peripheral blood. Receptor source: an older woman with acute or convalescent COVID-19.

The count of this clone is one. The chain combines TRBV19 with TRBJ1-5; 8 nucleotides line up with TRBD1. The CDR3 spans 14 residues. With 4 bases clipped from V and 10 bases from J, the junction kept 9 bases outside the gene matches. Germline-derived CDR1 and CDR2 are LNHDA and SQIVND (reference sequence). The CDR3 region is CASSTQGQASPQHF. For the CDR3, the DNA is TGTGCCAGTAGTACACAGGGACAGGCGAGCCCCCAGCATTTT.

The chain combines TRBV19 with TRBJ1-5, with D maybe TRBD1 (5 bases). The CDR3 consists of 16 residues. The V and J ends lost 7 bases and 8 bases respectively, with 24 bases between them. CDR1 is LNHDA, CDR2 SQIVND, per germline (reference sequence). CDR3 DNA: TGTGCCAGTACTCCCCGCCTAGGGGCCCTTATGGAGCCCCAGCATTTT. Amino acid sequence: CASTPRLGALMEPQHF.

This sequence joins TRBV11-2 and TRBJ1-5; D ambiguous. V lost 4 bases, J lost 12 bases, and 10 bases lay in between. The CDR3 runs 11 residues. Per the germline V gene, CDR1 is SGHAT and CDR2 is FQNNGV. CDR3 bases: TGTGCCAGCAGCTCTGGAGGGCGCCAGCATTTT. Its translation: CASSSGGRQHF. Full variable domain (missing parts from reference TRBV11-2 and TRBJ1-5): EAGVAQSPRYKIIEKRQSVAFWCNPISGHATLYWYQQILGQGPKLLIQFQNNGVVDDSQLPKDRFSAERLKGVDSTLKIQPAKLEDSAVYLCASSSGGRQHFGDGTRLSIL.

This clone was seen a single time. The chain couples TRBV3-1 (or the pseudogene TRBV3-2) to TRBJ1-2, with no clear D. Per the germline V gene, CDR1 is LGHDT and CDR2 is YNNKEL (reference sequence). This CDR3 is 11 amino acids long. The V and J ends lost 1 base and 7 bases respectively, with 4 bases between them. This CDR3 reads CASSQGGGYTF. The CDR3 DNA reads as TGTGCCAGCAGCCAAGGCGGTGGCTACACCTTC.

Only one count was recorded for this clone. This sequence joins TRBV4-2 and TRBJ2-3; 16 nucleotides agree with TRBD2. Germline V gene lookup returns CDR1 LGHNA and CDR2 YNFKEQ. V dropped 0 bases and J dropped 1; count of bases not matched to a gene: 1. CDR3 length equals 18 residues. The DNA of the CDR3 is TGTGCCAGCAGCCAAGAGGGGACTAGCGGGAGGGGCACAGATACGCAGTATTTT. Translated, it gives CASSQEGTSGRGTDTQYF.

The chain carries TRBV14 and TRBJ2-3; a weak D match, TRBD2 (6 bases). V was trimmed by 1 base and J by 3 bases, leaving 8 bases between them. The length of the CDR3 is 14 residues. Per the germline V gene, CDR1 is SGHDN and CDR2 is FVKESK. Here the CDR3 DNA reads TGTGCCAGCAGCCAAGGACTAGTTACAGATACGCAGTATTTT. Its protein product is CASSQGLVTDTQYF. Full variable domain (rest looked up from reference TRBV14 and TRBJ2-3): EAGVTQFPSHSVIEKGQTVTLRCDPISGHDNLYWYRRVMGKEIKFLLHFVKESKQDESGMPNNRFLAERTGGTYSTLKVQPAELEDSGVYFCASSQGLVTDTQYFGPGTRLTVL.

This clone showed up just once. V is TRBV30 and J is TRBJ2-2; 7 bases map to TRBD1. This CDR3 comprises 13 residues. Losses at the gene ends were 2 bases for V and 6 bases for J; bases not matched to a gene: 3. Germline CDR1 reads GTSNPN; CDR2 reads SVGIG (reference sequence). The CDR3 reads CAWSRQGPGELFF. CDR3 in DNA: TGTGCCTGGAGTCGACAGGGTCCCGGGGAGCTGTTTTTT.

CDR3 protein: CASSQDLTDYGYTF. CDR3 nucleotides: TGTGCCAGCAGCCAAGATTTGACAGACTATGGCTACACCTTC. This sequence joins TRBV3-1 (or the pseudogene TRBV3-2) and TRBJ1-2; the D gene is possibly TRBD1 (5 bases). CDR1 LGHDT and CDR2 YNNKEL come from the germline V gene (reference sequence). The ends were cut back, 0 bases at V and 3 bases at J, with 8 bases in the middle. This CDR3 has 14 residues.

The chain joins TRBV6-1 to TRBJ2-7; a possible D gene is TRBD2 (6 bases). The CDR3 is made up of 15 amino acids. Germline V lookup: CDR1 MNHNS, CDR2 SASEGT. Deletions cut 3 bases from V and 3 bases from J, with 15 bases between. CDR3 loop: CASSDLTLGGYEQYF. For the CDR3, the DNA is TGTGCCAGCAGTGATTTGACGTTGGGAGGCTACGAGCAGTACTTC.

This clone was seen only once. This chain connects TRBV18 to TRBJ2-5; a possible D gene is TRBD1 (5 bases). The CDR3 totals 14 residues. The V end was cut by 3 bases, the J end by 1 base, with 9 bases between. CDR1 KGHSH and CDR2 LQKENI come from the germline V gene. The CDR3 sequence is CASSPGHGQETQYF. CDR3 sequence (DNA): TGTGCCAGCTCACCCGGACACGGCCAAGAGACCCAGTACTTC. Variable domain in full (rest from reference TRBV18 and TRBJ2-5): NAGVMQNPRHLVRRRGQEARLRCSPMKGHSHVYWYRQLPEEGLKFMVYLQKENIIDESGMPKERFSAEFPKEGPSILRIQQVVRGDSAAYFCASSPGHGQETQYFGPGTRLLVL.

V and J are TRBV28 and TRBJ1-6; 8 nucleotides agree with TRBD1. The V gene's germline CDR1 is MDHEN and CDR2 SYDVKM. Trimming removed 3 bases from V and 8 bases from J; junction bases left unmatched: 9. CDR3 length equals 16 residues. The CDR3 reads CASSFPLGQDDSPLHF. The CDR3 nucleotides read TGTGCCAGCAGTTTTCCTCTGGGACAGGATGATTCACCCCTCCACTTT. Full variable domain (remainder filled in from reference TRBV28 and TRBJ1-6): DVKVTQSSRYLVKRTGEKVFLECVQDMDHENMFWYRQDPGLGLRLIYFSYDVKMKEKGDIPEGYSVSREKKERFSLILESASTNQTSMYLCASSFPLGQDDSPLHFGNGTRLTVT.

This chain joins TRBV2 and TRBJ2-3, with TRBD2 matching 13 bases. Trimming removed 6 bases from V and 14 bases from J; junction bases left unmatched: 11. Per the germline V gene, CDR1 is SNHLY and CDR2 is FYNNEI. This CDR3 is built from 14 residues. CDR3 nucleotides: TGTGCCAGCAGCGACAGAACTAGCGGGGGGGAGAGGTATTTT. Protein product: CASSDRTSGGERYF.

The V gene is TRBV15, the J gene TRBJ2-1; D perhaps matches TRBD1 (6 bases). Germline V gene data show CDR1 as LNHNV and CDR2 as YYDKDF (reference sequence). This CDR3 has 17 residues. Trimming took 0 bases from V and 5 from J, leaving 17 bases between them. CDR3 bases: TGTGCCACCAGCAGAGATGCCGGGACAATGTTTGACAATGAGCAGTTCTTC. It is translated as CATSRDAGTMFDNEQFF.

V is TRBV3-1 (or the pseudogene TRBV3-2) and J is TRBJ2-7; D gene uncertain. V shed 4 bases and J shed 6 bases, with 10 bases lying between them. CDR1 and CDR2 (germline): LGHDT, YNNKEL (reference sequence). The CDR3 totals 12 residues. CDR3 sequence (DNA): TGTGCCAGCAGCCTTGGTCCGGGCGAGCAGTACTTC. Its protein is CASSLGPGEQYF.

V gene TRBV15 combines with J gene TRBJ1-2, with D maybe TRBD1 (5 bases). Germline values: CDR1 LNHNV, CDR2 YYDKDF (reference sequence). V gave up 0 bases and J gave up 8 bases, with 10 bases separating them. The CDR3 sequence is 13 residues long. CDR3 loop: CATSREGLVGYTF. CDR3 DNA sequence: TGTGCCACCAGCAGAGAGGGGCTAGTGGGCTACACCTTC.

The rearrangement links TRBV7-2 to TRBJ1-2; TRBD1 might be the D (5 bases). Trimming took off 5 bases at V and 8 bases at J, with 15 bases between the two ends. This CDR3 is 13 amino acids long. From germline, CDR1 is SGHTA and CDR2 FQGNSA. This CDR3 reads CASSPTPGGGYTF. The CDR3 nucleotides read TGTGCCAGCAGCCCCACCCCGGGGGGAGGCTACACCTTC.

The CDR3 DNA sequence: TGTGCCAGCAGCTTAACCTACCGGGGACAGATTTCTGGAAACACCATATATTTT. Translation gives CASSLTYRGQISGNTIYF. This rearrangement joins TRBV7-2 to TRBJ1-3, with TRBD1 identical over 7 bases. The V and J ends lost 2 bases and 1 base, in that order; junction bases with no gene match: 11. Germline V gene lookup returns CDR1 SGHTA and CDR2 FQGNSA. The CDR3 loop spans 18 amino acids.

V gene TRBV7-2 combines with J gene TRBJ1-2, with 7 bases matching TRBD1. The V and J ends lost 2 bases and 6 bases, in that order; junction bases with no gene match: 6. Germline V gene sequence: CDR1 SGHTA, CDR2 FQGNSA. The CDR3 consists of 14 residues. The CDR3 spells CASSLNQGENGYTF. The CDR3 DNA reads TGTGCCAGCAGCTTAAATCAGGGGGAGAATGGCTACACCTTC.

V is TRBV27 and J is TRBJ2-3; perhaps TRBD2 as D (5 bases). V was cut by 5 bases and J by 3 bases, with 9 bases left in between. The CDR3 has 13 amino acids. Looked up from germline, CDR1 is MNHEY and CDR2 is SMNVEV (reference sequence). Here the CDR3 DNA reads TGTGCCAGCAGTCTCGGACTTACAGATACGCAGTATTTT. Amino acid sequence: CASSLGLTDTQYF.

The chain has TRBV7-2 and TRBJ2-7, with 9 nucleotides matching TRBD2. From germline, CDR1 is SGHTA and CDR2 FQGNSA. Germline trimming cut 0 bases from V and 6 bases from J; bases unmatched to any gene: 0. CDR3 length: 13 residues. This CDR3 is CASSLASGSEQYF. CDR3 DNA: TGTGCCAGCAGCTTAGCTAGCGGGAGCGAGCAGTACTTC.

V usage is TRBV7-9 and J usage is TRBJ1-1, with a possible D match to TRBD1 (6 bases). Looked up from germline, CDR1 is SEHNR and CDR2 is FQNEAQ (reference sequence). CDR3 length: 17 residues. Trimming removed 3 bases at V and 1 base at J, with 18 bases between. DNA of the CDR3: TGTGCCAGCAGCTTCTCGGGTGGGGCACAGGGGAACACTGAAGCTTTCTTT. This gives the protein CASSFSGGAQGNTEAFF.

The chain is built from TRBV7-9 and TRBJ2-2; possible D gene TRBD1, 5 bases. CDR3 length equals 16 residues. Germline loops: CDR1 SEHNR, CDR2 FQNEAQ (reference sequence). V gave up 2 bases and J gave up 4 bases, with 14 bases separating them. This CDR3 reads CASSLRWQGGTGELFF. The CDR3 DNA sequence: TGTGCCAGCAGCTTAAGGTGGCAGGGCGGCACCGGGGAGCTGTTTTTT.

The V gene is TRBV3-1 (or the pseudogene TRBV3-2), the J gene TRBJ1-5, with D possibly matching TRBD1 (5 bases). Germline V CDR1 and CDR2: LGHDT, YNNKEL (reference sequence). V shed 1 base and J shed 4 bases, with 14 bases lying between them. The length of the CDR3 is 16 residues. CDR3: CASSQGNQGWNQPQHF. Written as DNA, the CDR3 is TGTGCCAGCAGCCAAGGCAATCAGGGATGGAATCAGCCCCAGCATTTT.

The chain recombines TRBV27 with TRBJ2-3, with 14 bases that match TRBD2. The V gene end was trimmed by 5 bases and the J gene end by 0 bases; junction bases not matched to a gene: 13. Germline loops: CDR1 MNHEY, CDR2 SMNVEV (reference sequence). The CDR3 length is 20 residues. The CDR3 nucleotides are TGTGCCAGCAGTCAACGACTAGCGGGAGGGCCCTCCTCTAGCACAGATACGCAGTATTTT. Its protein is CASSQRLAGGPSSSTDTQYF.

The chain combines TRBV30 with TRBJ1-5; TRBD1 agrees at 8 bases. Germline values: CDR1 GTSNPN, CDR2 SVGIG (reference sequence). The J segment lost 7 bases and the V segment lost 2 bases, leaving 13 bases of the junction unmatched. The CDR3 sequence is 16 residues long. CDR3 nucleotide sequence: TGTGCCTGGAGTATGGGCAGGGGGCATTCCAGGCAGCCCCAGCATTTT. Its protein is CAWSMGRGHSRQPQHF.

The chain is built from TRBV3-1 (or the pseudogene TRBV3-2) and TRBJ1-3; 10 nucleotides line up with TRBD1. The CDR3 consists of 15 residues. V shed 3 bases, J shed 6 bases, and the junction held 5 bases outside the gene matches. Germline V CDR1 and CDR2: LGHDT, YNNKEL (reference sequence). CDR3 nucleotides: TGTGCCAGCAGCCAGGACAGGGGGATCGAAAACACCATATATTTT. Protein: CASSQDRGIENTIYF.

This chain uses TRBV7-9 with TRBJ1-3; 9 positions match TRBD1. CDR3 length: 17 residues. Germline V CDR1 and CDR2: SEHNR, FQNEAQ (reference sequence). V lost 5 bases and J lost 1; bases outside the gene matches: 9. The CDR3 reads CASSPDRGRASGNTIYF. CDR3 DNA sequence: TGTGCCAGCAGCCCGGACAGGGGCCGGGCATCTGGAAACACCATATATTTT.